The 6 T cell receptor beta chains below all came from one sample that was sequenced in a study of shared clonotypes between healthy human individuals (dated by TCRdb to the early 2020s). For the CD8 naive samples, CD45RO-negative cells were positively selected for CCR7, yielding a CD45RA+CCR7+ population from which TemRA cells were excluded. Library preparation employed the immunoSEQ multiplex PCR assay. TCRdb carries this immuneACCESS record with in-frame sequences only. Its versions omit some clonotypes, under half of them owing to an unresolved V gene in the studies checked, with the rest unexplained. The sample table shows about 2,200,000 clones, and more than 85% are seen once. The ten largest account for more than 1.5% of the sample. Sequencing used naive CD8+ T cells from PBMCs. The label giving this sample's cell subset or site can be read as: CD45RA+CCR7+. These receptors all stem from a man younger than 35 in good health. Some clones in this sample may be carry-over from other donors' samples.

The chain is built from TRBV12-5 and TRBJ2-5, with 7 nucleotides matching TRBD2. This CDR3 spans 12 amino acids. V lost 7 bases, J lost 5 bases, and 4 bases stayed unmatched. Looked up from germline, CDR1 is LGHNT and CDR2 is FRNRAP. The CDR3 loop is CASATGGETQYF. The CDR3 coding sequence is TGTGCTAGTGCCACCGGGGGGGAGACCCAGTACTTC.

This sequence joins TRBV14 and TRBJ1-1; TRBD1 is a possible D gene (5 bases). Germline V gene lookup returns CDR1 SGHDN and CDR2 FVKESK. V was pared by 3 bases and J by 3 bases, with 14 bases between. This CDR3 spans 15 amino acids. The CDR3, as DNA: TGTGCCAGCAGCCACCTAGGGACTGGGGACACTGAAGCTTTCTTT. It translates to CASSHLGTGDTEAFF.

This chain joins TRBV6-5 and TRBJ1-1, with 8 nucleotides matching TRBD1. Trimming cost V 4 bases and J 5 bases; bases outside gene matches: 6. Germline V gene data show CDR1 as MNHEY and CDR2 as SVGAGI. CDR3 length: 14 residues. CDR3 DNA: TGTGCCAGCAGTTTCACAGGGGGAGAGACTGAAGCTTTCTTT. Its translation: CASSFTGGETEAFF.

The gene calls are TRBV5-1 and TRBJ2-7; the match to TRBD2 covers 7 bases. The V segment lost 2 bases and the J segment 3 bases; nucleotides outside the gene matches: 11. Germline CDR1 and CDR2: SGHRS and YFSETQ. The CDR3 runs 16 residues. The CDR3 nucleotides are TGCGCCAGCAGCTTCAGCAAAGGGGCGGGGGTCTACGAGCAGTACTTC. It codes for CASSFSKGAGVYEQYF.

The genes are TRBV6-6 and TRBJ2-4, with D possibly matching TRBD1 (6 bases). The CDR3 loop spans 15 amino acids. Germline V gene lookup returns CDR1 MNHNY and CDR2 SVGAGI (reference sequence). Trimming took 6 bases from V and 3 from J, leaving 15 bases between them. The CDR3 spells CASSHRAGGKNIQYF. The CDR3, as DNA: TGTGCCAGCAGCCACAGGGCTGGGGGCAAAAACATTCAGTACTTC.

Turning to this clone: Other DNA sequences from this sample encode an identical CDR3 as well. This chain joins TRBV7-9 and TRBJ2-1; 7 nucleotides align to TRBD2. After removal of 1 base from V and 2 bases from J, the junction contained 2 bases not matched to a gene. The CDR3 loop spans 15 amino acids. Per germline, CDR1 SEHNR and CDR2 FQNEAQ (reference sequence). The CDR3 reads CASSLVLAAYNEQFF. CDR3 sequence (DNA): TGTGCCAGCAGCTTAGTTCTAGCGGCCTACAATGAGCAGTTCTTC.